Sequencing of this T cell receptor beta chain was carried out in a study of blood T cell repertoires in COVID-19. Overall study: Sites in the United States, Italy and Spain provided acute and convalescent COVID-19 samples. Sample material is recorded as cDNA or gDNA derived from T cells, B-cell-depleted T cells, or PBMCs.

Trimming took 3 bases from V and 4 from J, leaving 13 bases between them. This CDR3 is 14 amino acids long. Germline CDR1 DFQATT, CDR2 SNEGSKA (reference sequence). Sequenced by immunoSEQ multiplex PCR; TCRdb stores in-frame clones only, minus some. Found here are tens of thousands of clones, 80% to 90% of them singletons; the top ten hold 8%. The source of this sequence is a man in his forties or fifties with acute or convalescent COVID-19. The sample comprised peripheral blood. V gene TRBV20-1 combines with J gene TRBJ2-1; D is possibly TRBD2 (5 bases). CDR3 loop: CSASSAPPYNEQFF. The CDR3 region has the DNA TGCAGTGCTAGTAGCGCCCCACCGTACAATGAGCAGTTCTTC.